This T cell receptor beta chain was identified in a study of regulatory T cells in long-lasting Graves disease. Points from the study as a whole: Rather than thyroid tissue, only peripheral blood underwent study. TRBV28, TRBJ1-2 and TRBJ2-5 were favored in persistent disease.

This CDR3 has 14 amino acids. Germline lookup yields CDR1 MNHNS and CDR2 SASEGT. Deletions cut 4 bases from V and 1 base from J, with 11 bases between. The time point denotes: persistent/refractory GD, antithyroid drugs over 5 years with positive TRAb. Extracted RNA from PBMCs served as the source of the TCR library. According to the study, TCR beta libraries were built with iRepertoire HTBI primers and CDR3-region Arm-PCR. TCRdb ran MiXCR on the multiplex PCR reads and lists one entry per CDR3 protein. The sample records hundreds of thousands of distinct CDR3 sequences, more than 20% being singletons. As concerns this clonotype: The antigen remains undetermined.

This specimen consisted of peripheral blood mononuclear cells (PBMCs), obtained when the disease was refractory, from a patient treated with antithyroid drugs. The chain combines TRBV6-1 with TRBJ2-7; perhaps TRBD1 as D (7 bases). The sequence derives from a female donor with Graves disease. CDR3 protein: CASSARGVSYEQYF. The DNA of the CDR3 is TGTGCCAGCAGTGCCAGGGGGGTTTCCTACGAGCAGTACTTC.